This T cell receptor (beta chain) was sequenced in a study of blood T cell repertoires in COVID-19. V dropped 2 bases and J dropped 4 bases, with 9 bases sitting between them. Per germline, CDR1 LNHDA and CDR2 SQIVND (reference sequence). The CDR3 has 14 residues. Study processing details: By means of reference gene primer amplification, nucleated cell counts were estimated. Clones were sequenced by immunoSEQ multiplex PCR, and TCRdb holds only the in-frame ones, with some missing. The DNA was the basis for D and trimming; V, J and clone size are from that table. The sample lists about 340,000 clones; 70% to 90% were seen once.

Input material: PBMCs or T cells enriched from blood (not recorded which). The rearrangement links TRBV19 to TRBJ1-3; D is unresolved. This TCR came from a woman in her forties with acute COVID-19. CDR3 protein: CASSISRAGNTIYF. The CDR3 DNA is TGTGCCAGTAGTATATCGAGGGCAGGAAACACCATATATTTT.